The 26 T cell receptor beta chains presented below share a single source sample, sequenced in a study of CD8+ T cells in alopecia areata. Investigators isolated RNA and reverse transcribed it into cDNA to act as the sequencing template. Profiling relied on immunoSEQ multiplex PCR, and the TCRdb table lists in-frame clones only, not all of them. The sample has 150,000 to 200,000 clones, around 60% seen once. The input for sequencing was CD4+ T cells sorted from blood, taken at week 0. Receptors originate from a human donor with alopecia areata.

This clone was observed once. The CDR3 reads CASSLDGSSYNEQFF. Here the CDR3 DNA reads TGTGCCAGCAGCTTGGACGGGAGCTCCTACAATGAGCAGTTCTTC. This chain links TRBV5-4 with TRBJ2-1; D perhaps matches TRBD2 (6 bases). The CDR3 covers 15 residues. The germline V gene has CDR1 SGHNT and CDR2 YYREEE (reference sequence). V lost 0 bases and J 0 bases, leaving 7 bases between the germline ends.

The DNA of the CDR3 is TGTGCCAGCAGTGAAGCGCTTGGGGGGAGCATTCAGTACTTC. It is translated as CASSEALGGSIQYF. This chain links TRBV2 with TRBJ2-4; possible D gene TRBD2, 6 bases. This CDR3 is built from 14 residues. Germline lookup yields CDR1 SNHLY and CDR2 FYNNEI. V lost 0 bases and J 9 bases, leaving 12 bases between the germline ends.

This clone was seen more than once but under ten times. This chain joins TRBV10-2 and TRBJ1-5; D call uncertain. This CDR3 is built from 12 residues. The ends were cut back, 1 base at V and 5 bases at J, with 3 bases in the middle. Per germline, CDR1 WSHSY and CDR2 SAAADI. The CDR3 region has the DNA TGCGCCAGCAGTGAGTTTGATCAGCCCCAGCATTTT. Translated, it gives CASSEFDQPQHF.

The rearrangement uses TRBV15 and TRBJ2-1, with 9 positions matching TRBD2. This CDR3 is 14 amino acids long. Looked up from germline, CDR1 is LNHNV and CDR2 is YYDKDF (reference sequence). The V gene end was trimmed by 5 bases and the J gene end by 5 bases; junction bases not matched to a gene: 4. CDR3 nucleotides: TGTGCCACCAGCGTGGGACTAGCAGACAATGAGCAGTTCTTC. Its protein is CATSVGLADNEQFF. Variable domain in full (rest from reference TRBV15 and TRBJ2-1): DAMVIQNPRYQVTQFGKPVTLSCSQTLNHNVMYWYQQKSSQAPKLLFHYYDKDFNNEADTPDNFQSRRPNTSFCFLDIRSPGLGDTAMYLCATSVGLADNEQFFGPGTRLTVL.

CDR3 DNA sequence: TGTGCCAGCAGCTCTACACGGAACACTGAAGCTTTCTTT. It translates to CASSSTRNTEAFF. This sequence joins TRBV5-6 and TRBJ1-1; D call uncertain. This CDR3 contains 13 residues. From germline, CDR1 is SGHDT and CDR2 YYEEEE. V lost 3 bases and J 1 base, leaving 7 bases between the germline ends.

The chain joins TRBV29-1 to TRBJ1-1; D remains ambiguous. The germline CDR1 and CDR2 sequences are SQVTM and ANQGSEA. V lost 2 bases, J lost 0 bases, and 7 bases lay in between. This CDR3 comprises 13 residues. Written as DNA, the CDR3 is TGCAGCGTTGAACAGATCATGAACACTGAAGCTTTCTTT. This encodes CSVEQIMNTEAFF.

This clone was seen a few times. This chain links TRBV2 with TRBJ2-7, with D perhaps TRBD1 (5 bases). Germline loops: CDR1 SNHLY, CDR2 FYNNEI. Trimming shortened V by 4 bases and J by 2 bases, and 12 bases separated the two germline ends. The CDR3 runs to 14 residues. CDR3 loop: CASSVSRAPYEQYF. CDR3 sequence (DNA): TGTGCCAGCAGTGTGAGCAGGGCCCCCTACGAGCAGTACTTC.

This clone was counted a few times. The J gene is TRBJ1-2, the V gene TRBV14; no firm D call. The germline CDR1 and CDR2 sequences are SGHDN and FVKESK. This CDR3 has 13 residues. Trimming took off 1 base at V and 6 bases at J, with 9 bases between the two ends. The CDR3 bases are TGTGCCAGCAGCCAAGTTTGGGCGGATGGCTACACCTTC. Translated: CASSQVWADGYTF.

This clone was seen more than once but under ten times. The chain couples TRBV2 to TRBJ2-3, with TRBD1 as a possible D gene (5 bases). Germline lookup yields CDR1 SNHLY and CDR2 FYNNEI. This CDR3 spans 15 amino acids. Trimming took off 5 bases at V and 1 base at J, with 13 bases between the two ends. Written as DNA, the CDR3 is TGTGCCAGCAGTCGCAGGGAAATTGGCACAGATACGCAGTATTTT. Its translation is CASSRREIGTDTQYF.

The chain uses TRBV5-6 and TRBJ2-5, with D possibly TRBD1 on 5 matching bases. Germline V gene data show CDR1 as SGHDT and CDR2 as YYEEEE. The CDR3 consists of 13 residues. V lost 5 bases, J lost 0 bases, and 8 bases lay in between. The CDR3 bases are TGTGCCAGCAGATCAGGGTACCAAGAGACCCAGTACTTC. Its translation: CASRSGYQETQYF.

The chain employs TRBV5-6 and TRBJ1-2; TRBD1 agrees at 12 bases. Losses at the gene ends were 3 bases for V and 4 bases for J; bases not matched to a gene: 7. The CDR3 extends over 16 amino acids. CDR1 and CDR2 (germline): SGHDT, YYEEEE. The CDR3 coding sequence is TGTGCCAGCAGCTCGTCCGGGACAGGGGGCCTCTATGGCTACACCTTC. This translates into CASSSSGTGGLYGYTF.

The J gene is TRBJ2-2, the V gene TRBV2; TRBD1 might be the D (5 bases). CDR1 is SNHLY and CDR2 is FYNNEI in the germline V gene. V lost 5 bases to trimming and J lost 7 bases, with 14 bases between them. There are 14 residues in the CDR3. The CDR3 region is CASSPTGGSGELFF. As DNA, the CDR3 is TGTGCCAGCAGTCCTACAGGTGGAAGCGGGGAGCTGTTTTTT.

The chain links TRBV30 to TRBJ2-7, with a weak D call TRBD2 (6 bases). The germline gives CDR1 GTSNPN, CDR2 SVGIG (reference sequence). V was pared by 4 bases and J by 0 bases, with 13 bases between. The CDR3 covers 14 residues. CDR3 protein: CAWNRWTTSYEQYF. The CDR3 nucleotides read TGTGCCTGGAATAGGTGGACTACCTCCTACGAGCAGTACTTC.

The rearrangement uses TRBV5-1 and TRBJ2-7, with 8 bases fitting TRBD1. V gave up 3 bases and J gave up 2 bases; unmatched junction bases: 4. From germline, CDR1 is SGHRS and CDR2 YFSETQ. The CDR3 has 14 amino acids. The CDR3 bases are TGCGCCAGCAGCTCATGGACAGGGACCTACGAGCAGTACTTC. This codes for CASSSWTGTYEQYF.

V gene TRBV29-1 combines with J gene TRBJ2-2; TRBD2 matches 7 bases. V dropped 0 bases and J dropped 4; count of bases not matched to a gene: 8. Germline V gene data show CDR1 as SQVTM and CDR2 as ANQGSEA. The CDR3 loop spans 16 amino acids. The CDR3 DNA sequence: TGCAGCGTTGAAGATCGGCCCGCGGGGGTCACCGGGGAGCTGTTTTTT. Its protein is CSVEDRPAGVTGELFF.

The chain employs TRBV28 and TRBJ2-5; D is unresolved. The V and J ends lost 6 bases and 2 bases respectively, with 7 bases between them. Germline CDR1 reads MDHEN; CDR2 reads SYDVKM. The length of the CDR3 is 12 residues. The CDR3 region is CASSSFQETQYF. CDR3 bases: TGTGCCAGCAGCTCTTTTCAAGAGACCCAGTACTTC. Looking up the rest from reference TRBV28 and TRBJ2-5 gives the full variable domain: DVKVTQSSRYLVKRTGEKVFLECVQDMDHENMFWYRQDPGLGLRLIYFSYDVKMKEKGDIPEGYSVSREKKERFSLILESASTNQTSMYLCASSSFQETQYFGPGTRLLVL.

The CDR3 DNA follows: TGTGCCTGGAGTCAAAGTTCCACCCAGCCCCAGCATTTT. This translates into CAWSQSSTQPQHF. The chain combines TRBV30 with TRBJ1-5; D uncertain. The CDR3 has 13 amino acids. Germline V gives CDR1 GTSNPN, CDR2 SVGIG (reference sequence). Trimming pared 2 bases from V and 7 bases from J, leaving 12 bases between.

This clone was detected only once. The gene calls are TRBV7-8 and TRBJ1-1; D unclear. V was pared by 7 bases and J by 3 bases, with 12 bases between. Germline V gives CDR1 SGHVS, CDR2 FQNEAQ. The CDR3 sequence is 13 residues long. CDR3 DNA: TGTGCCAGCAACCTACGAGGTGACACTGAAGCTTTCTTT. This encodes CASNLRGDTEAFF.

This clone appeared a single time. The gene calls are TRBV29-1 and TRBJ1-2, with 9 nucleotides matching TRBD1. CDR1 and CDR2 from the germline V gene are SQVTM and ANQGSEA. The CDR3 length is 12 residues. J was trimmed by 7 bases and V by 5 bases; bases with no gene match: 5. This CDR3 reads CSVSGQGRGYTF. In DNA, the CDR3 is TGCAGCGTTTCGGGACAGGGTCGTGGCTACACCTTC.

This clone was counted a single time. As DNA, the CDR3 is TGTGCCTGGAGGACTAGCTTTTTCAATGAGCAGTTCTTC. This translates into CAWRTSFFNEQFF. The rearrangement uses TRBV30 and TRBJ2-1; TRBD2 aligns across 7 bases. The CDR3 loop spans 13 amino acids. After removal of 3 bases from V and 6 bases from J, the junction contained 5 bases not matched to a gene. Germline lookup yields CDR1 GTSNPN and CDR2 SVGIG (reference sequence). The whole variable domain, remainder taken from reference TRBV30 and TRBJ2-1, is SQTIHQWPATLVQPVGSPLSLECTVEGTSNPNLYWYRQAAGRGLQLLFYSVGIGQISSEVPQNLSASRPQDRQFILSSKKLLLSDSGFYLCAWRTSFFNEQFFGPGTRLTVL.

CDR3 amino acids: CASSPLGASNQPQHF. Written as DNA, the CDR3 is TGTGCCAGCTCCCCCTTGGGGGCTAGCAATCAGCCCCAGCATTTT. The V call is TRBV18, the J call TRBJ1-5; TRBD1 is a possible D gene (6 bases). Germline-derived CDR1 and CDR2 are KGHSH and LQKENI. V shed 6 bases and J shed 0 bases, with 12 bases lying between them. The CDR3 is 15 residues long.

The gene calls are TRBV29-1 and TRBJ2-7, with D perhaps assigned TRBD1 or TRBD2 (5 bases each). This CDR3 has 14 amino acids. Between the trimmed V and J ends, which lost 0 bases and 0 bases, there was a span of 9 bases. Per the germline V gene, CDR1 is SQVTM and CDR2 is ANQGSEA. The CDR3 reads CSVEDRGTSYEQYF. Written as DNA, the CDR3 is TGCAGCGTTGAAGATCGAGGGACCTCCTACGAGCAGTACTTC.

V and J are TRBV5-1 and TRBJ1-2; TRBD1 might be the D (5 bases). This CDR3 has 13 amino acids. V lost 2 bases and J 6 bases, leaving 11 bases between the germline ends. The germline CDR1 and CDR2 sequences are SGHRS and YFSETQ. CDR3 region: CASSFWQGDGYTF. CDR3 in DNA: TGCGCCAGCAGCTTTTGGCAGGGCGATGGCTACACCTTC.

The V gene is TRBV7-6, the J gene TRBJ1-2, with D unresolved. The CDR3 is 13 amino acids. V was pared by 2 bases and J by 7 bases, with 11 bases between. The germline CDR1 and CDR2 sequences are SGHVS and FNYEAQ. The CDR3 reads CASSLYGSTGYTF. The CDR3 nucleotides read TGTGCCAGCAGCTTATACGGGTCAACTGGCTACACCTTC.

Notes on this clone: An end of the junction differs from the germline gene, which may be a read error. The genes are TRBV29-1 and TRBJ2-7; 10 positions agree with TRBD2. This CDR3 is built from 13 residues. Per germline, CDR1 SQVTM and CDR2 ANQGSEA. CDR3: CSVEAGGTYEQYF. The CDR3 DNA is TGCAGCGTCGAAGCGGGGGGGACCTACGAGCAGTACTTC.

This clone was detected once. This chain uses TRBV27 with TRBJ1-1, with 10 positions matching TRBD1. V was pared by 5 bases and J by 5 bases, with 8 bases of the junction left unmatched. This CDR3 region has 15 residues. CDR1 MNHEY and CDR2 SMNVEV come from the germline V gene (reference sequence). The CDR3 DNA reads TGTGCCAGCAGTCTAAGGGACAGGGGAGTTACTGAAGCTTTCTTT. It yields the protein CASSLRDRGVTEAFF.